This entry lists 25 T cell receptor beta chains sequenced from one sample in a study of T-cell reconstitution after alpha-beta-depleted transplantation in children. Unique molecular identifiers were incorporated when the TCRbeta library was constructed. TCRdb recomputed calls from the PCR reads with MiXCR, one row per CDR3 protein. The sample yields some 530,000 distinct CDR3 sequences, 9.5% to 15% seen once. The sequenced sample was PBMCs from the stem cell graft donor, obtained from the stem cell graft. All receptors derive from a human donor who donated a stem cell graft to a child with combined immunodeficiency.

The chain employs TRBV7-2 and TRBJ2-7; TRBD2 might be the D (6 bases). CDR3 length equals 14 residues. The V end was cut by 2 bases, the J end by 6 bases, with 14 bases between. Per germline, CDR1 SGHTA and CDR2 FQGNSA. The CDR3 DNA reads as TGTGCCAGCAGCTTAAGGAGGGGTCCCCTCGAGCAGTACTTC. It is translated as CASSLRRGPLEQYF.

This clonotype came up many times. Written as DNA, the CDR3 is TGTGCCAGCAGTCGAGACACAGATACGCAGTATTTT. It yields the protein CASSRDTDTQYF. The gene calls are TRBV12-3 or TRBV12-4 and TRBJ2-3; D not resolved. Trimming removed 5 bases from V and 2 bases from J, with 5 bases in between. The CDR3 totals 12 residues.

The sample holds a few counts of this clonotype. The V and J genes are TRBV7-8 and TRBJ2-3; TRBD2 aligns across 7 bases. From germline, CDR1 is SGHVS and CDR2 FQNEAQ. J gave up 3 bases and V 1 base, and 10 bases lay outside the gene matches. This CDR3 has 17 residues. The CDR3 reads CASSLGWGGRETDTQYF. The CDR3 region has the DNA TGTGCCAGCAGCTTAGGCTGGGGGGGGAGGGAGACAGATACGCAGTATTTT.

This clonotype was counted only a few times. J is TRBJ2-1 and V is TRBV7-2; TRBD2 might be the D (8 bases). The CDR3 consists of 15 residues. V lost 1 base to trimming and J lost 5 bases, with 12 bases between them. CDR1 is SGHTA and CDR2 is FQGNSA in the germline V gene. The CDR3, as DNA: TGTGCCAGCAGCTTAGACGGGAGGGGGCACAATGAGCAGTTCTTC. Amino acids: CASSLDGRGHNEQFF.

This clonotype was detected a few times. The CDR3 sequence is CSVWDRENTEAFF. The CDR3 bases are TGCAGCGTTTGGGACAGGGAGAACACTGAAGCTTTCTTT. The chain recombines TRBV29-1 with TRBJ1-1; TRBD1 matches at 9 bases. With 5 bases clipped from V and 1 base from J, the junction kept 2 bases outside the gene matches. CDR1 and CDR2 from the germline V gene are SQVTM and ANQGSEA. The CDR3 covers 13 residues.

This clonotype has at least ten counts. The chain links TRBV20-1 to TRBJ2-7; 9 bases match TRBD2. The CDR3 is 15 amino acids. Germline CDR1 DFQATT, CDR2 SNEGSKA (reference sequence). The trim removed 7 bases at V and 0 bases at J, leaving 10 bases unmatched. The CDR3 sequence: CSVRGLAGSSYEQYF. The CDR3 DNA reads TGCAGTGTACGGGGACTAGCCGGGAGCTCCTACGAGCAGTACTTC.

Points on this clonotype: The CDR3 carries no conserved terminal phenylalanine or tryptophan, so it likely arises from a read error. The rearrangement joins TRBV12-3 or TRBV12-4 to TRBJ2-1, with 10 positions matching TRBD2. After removal of 5 bases from V and 4 bases from J, the junction contained 8 bases not matched to a gene. There are 16 residues in the CDR3. The CDR3: CASSPDSGRKYNEQFS. The CDR3 coding sequence is TGTGCCAGCAGTCCCGATAGCGGGAGGAAGTACAATGAGCAGTTCTCC.

The rearrangement links TRBV20-1 to TRBJ1-5; D gene unclear. The V gene's germline CDR1 is DFQATT and CDR2 SNEGSKA (reference sequence). Trimming shortened V by 4 bases and J by 3 bases, and 10 bases separated the two germline ends. This CDR3 region has 13 residues. CDR3 region: CSAIDEFNQPQHF. In DNA form, the CDR3 reads TGCAGTGCTATAGACGAATTCAATCAGCCCCAGCATTTT.

Ten or more counts support this clonotype. The V gene is TRBV10-3, the J gene TRBJ2-1; 7 bases are a match to TRBD1. This CDR3 region has 15 residues. Looked up from germline, CDR1 is ENHRY and CDR2 is SYGVKD. J was trimmed by 0 bases and V by 4 bases; bases with no gene match: 3. The CDR3 nucleotides are TGTGCCATCAGTGCGGGACAGAGCTCCTACAATGAGCAGTTCTTC. Protein product: CAISAGQSSYNEQFF.

This clonotype has at least ten counts. The V and J genes are TRBV9 and TRBJ2-1; D is perhaps TRBD2 (6 bases). V lost 4 bases and J lost 10, with 18 bases in between. The V gene's germline CDR1 is SGDLS and CDR2 YYNGEE. The CDR3 extends over 14 amino acids. The CDR3 region is CASSSRGGGYEQFF. Written as DNA, the CDR3 is TGTGCCAGCAGCTCGAGGGGAGGAGGGTACGAGCAGTTCTTC.

There are many counts of this clonotype. The genes are TRBV11-2 and TRBJ1-1; tentative D call: TRBD1 (6 bases). The CDR3 is 14 residues long. V was shortened by 3 bases and J by 4 bases, with 12 bases between the two germline ends. The germline V gene has CDR1 SGHAT and CDR2 FQNNGV. CDR3 DNA sequence: TGTGCCAGCAGCTTTAACAGGGTGGGCACTGAAGCTTTCTTT. It specifies CASSFNRVGTEAFF.

This clonotype was counted only a few times. The rearrangement joins TRBV7-8 to TRBJ2-3, with a possible D match to TRBD2 (5 bases). The CDR3 runs 14 residues. V lost 5 bases and J 3 bases, leaving 12 bases between the germline ends. Germline V gene data show CDR1 as SGHVS and CDR2 as FQNEAQ. CDR3 amino acids: CASSSEGRTDTQYF. The DNA for the CDR3 is TGTGCCAGCAGCAGTGAGGGTAGGACAGATACGCAGTATTTT.

V usage is TRBV12-3 or TRBV12-4 and J usage is TRBJ2-2; D may be TRBD2 (5 bases). V was cut by 6 bases and J by 10 bases, with 21 bases left in between. This CDR3 comprises 15 residues. The CDR3 reads CASSQRPPGKEELFF. In DNA, the CDR3 is TGTGCCAGCAGCCAACGCCCGCCGGGGAAGGAGGAGCTGTTTTTT.

This clonotype appeared a few times. CDR3 bases: TGCGCCAGCAGCTTGGAACTTCACAACACCGGGGAGCTGTTTTTT. Residues: CASSLELHNTGELFF. The rearrangement joins TRBV5-1 to TRBJ2-2; D gene ambiguous. CDR1 and CDR2 from the germline V gene are SGHRS and YFSETQ. The length of the CDR3 is 15 residues. V lost 0 bases and J lost 2, with 8 bases in between.

The gene calls are TRBV20-1 and TRBJ2-7; 7 nucleotides match TRBD2. V lost 3 bases, J lost 6 bases, and 8 bases stayed unmatched. Germline V gives CDR1 DFQATT, CDR2 SNEGSKA (reference sequence). CDR3 length equals 13 residues. The CDR3 loop reads CSARGSREFEQYF. In DNA form, the CDR3 reads TGCAGTGCTAGGGGTTCGCGGGAGTTCGAGCAGTACTTC.

This clonotype was counted at least ten times. The chain carries TRBV4-2 and TRBJ1-2; no reliable D call. Germline CDR1 LGHNA, CDR2 YNFKEQ. The CDR3 is 16 amino acids. Trimming left V 1 base short and J 3 bases short, with 15 bases between. In nucleotides, the CDR3 is TGTGCCAGCAGCCAAGTGTCAAGGGAAGTGGACTATGGCTACACCTTC. Its translation is CASSQVSREVDYGYTF.

Ten or more counts support this clonotype. The CDR3 DNA sequence: TGTGCCAGCACCCAAGGATACATTGCGAACACCGGGGAGCTGTTTTTT. This codes for CASTQGYIANTGELFF. V gene TRBV12-3 or TRBV12-4 combines with J gene TRBJ2-2, with unresolved D. The V end lost 7 bases, the J end lost 0 bases, and 15 bases lay between the germline ends. The CDR3 consists of 16 residues.

In this sample, this clonotype turned up many times. This sequence joins TRBV18 and TRBJ2-7; tentative D call: TRBD2 (5 bases). The germline V gene encodes CDR1 KGHSH and CDR2 LQKENI. The CDR3 covers 14 residues. V was trimmed by 1 base and J by 6 bases, leaving 13 bases between them. The chain's CDR3 is CASSPRKLAAEQYF. The CDR3 DNA reads TGTGCCAGCTCACCACGGAAGCTAGCTGCCGAGCAGTACTTC.

This rearrangement joins TRBV20-1 to TRBJ2-7, with D uncertain. The V gene's germline CDR1 is DFQATT and CDR2 SNEGSKA (reference sequence). The CDR3 is made up of 14 amino acids. Trimming cost V 5 bases and J 0 bases, with 14 bases left between them. CDR3 DNA sequence: TGCAGTGCTCTTGGACCCCTGAGCTCCTACGAGCAGTACTTC. Its translation: CSALGPLSSYEQYF.

In this sample, this clonotype turned up many times. V and J are TRBV7-9 and TRBJ2-5; weak D call: TRBD1 (6 bases). CDR1 is SEHNR, CDR2 FQNEAQ, per germline (reference sequence). The CDR3 runs to 14 residues. V was shortened by 4 bases and J by 1 base, with 10 bases between the two germline ends. The CDR3 reads CASSSPDSQETQYF. DNA for the CDR3: TGTGCCAGCAGCTCTCCGGACAGCCAAGAGACCCAGTACTTC.

The chain employs TRBV2 and TRBJ2-5, with D maybe TRBD1 (7 bases). This CDR3 region has 15 residues. Trimming shortened V by 2 bases and J by 4 bases, and 14 bases separated the two germline ends. Per the germline V gene, CDR1 is SNHLY and CDR2 is FYNNEI. In DNA, the CDR3 is TGTGCCAGCAGTGAACAGGGGGTGGGAGGAGAGACCCAGTACTTC. As protein: CASSEQGVGGETQYF. Full variable domain (missing parts from reference TRBV2 and TRBJ2-5): EPEVTQTPSHQVTQMGQEVILRCVPISNHLYFYWYRQILGQKVEFLVSFYNNEISEKSEIFDDQFSVERPDGSNFTLKIRSTKLEDSAMYFCASSEQGVGGETQYFGPGTRLLVL.

This chain connects TRBV19 to TRBJ2-1, with 7 bases matching TRBD1. This CDR3 is built from 14 residues. The ends lost 6 bases at V and 5 bases at J; junction bases unmatched: 7. Germline V gives CDR1 LNHDA, CDR2 SQIVND (reference sequence). This CDR3 reads CASSNQGVHNEQFF. CDR3 coding DNA: TGTGCCAGTAGCAACCAGGGGGTCCACAATGAGCAGTTCTTC.

This clonotype was detected ten times or more. The chain has TRBV6-5 and TRBJ2-2; TRBD1 aligns across 8 bases. V was pared by 2 bases and J by 7 bases, with 3 bases of the junction left unmatched. The CDR3 is 14 amino acids. Germline CDR1 and CDR2: MNHEY and SVGAGI. The CDR3 reads CASSYRQGHGELFF. For the CDR3, the DNA is TGTGCCAGCAGTTACCGACAGGGGCACGGGGAGCTGTTTTTT.

The chain couples TRBV6-5 to TRBJ2-5; 9 bases are a match to TRBD2. The CDR3 is 14 amino acids. In germline, CDR1 is MNHEY, CDR2 SVGAGI. V shed 2 bases and J 5 bases; nucleotides not matched to a gene: 3. DNA for the CDR3: TGTGCCAGCAGTTACGATGCGGGGGGGGAGACCCAGTACTTC. Its protein is CASSYDAGGETQYF.

This clonotype was observed at least ten times. The chain combines TRBV4-3 with TRBJ2-7, with 8 bases aligning to TRBD1. From germline, CDR1 is LGHNA and CDR2 YSLEER. This CDR3 comprises 16 residues. V trimming: 2 bases; J trimming: 4 bases; junction bases outside the gene matches: 10. Here the CDR3 reads CASSQTYGQGGYEQYF. CDR3 nucleotide sequence: TGCGCCAGCAGCCAAACATACGGACAGGGCGGGTACGAGCAGTACTTC.